This entry concerns a single T cell receptor beta chain. Its antigen is unknown. These data are taken from a study of cytomegalovirus exposure and HLA in healthy donors. Primers included in the PCR were 60 Vbeta and 13 Jbeta primers. Using immunoSEQ multiplex PCR, the repertoire was profiled, and TCRdb retains in-frame clones only, with some absent. Altogether roughly 100,000 clones are present, 70% to 85% being singletons, with the ten largest covering approximately 3.6%. Study-level findings and limits: Researchers reported in a later analysis that a missense DCLRE1C variant was tied to TCR beta V- and J-gene trimming. HLA-A and HLA-B allele assignments for most subjects were reportedly predicted accurately using TCR beta sequences.

The CDR3 has 18 residues. The J segment lost 5 bases and the V segment lost 2 bases, leaving 11 bases of the junction unmatched. Germline V gene data show CDR1 as SGHTA and CDR2 as FQGNSA. The rearrangement joins TRBV7-2 to TRBJ2-5; 13 positions agree with TRBD2. The receptor was derived from a man in his sixties in good health and CMV-seronegative. The sample taken for sequencing was PBMCs. The CDR3 here is CASSLILAGGLGEETQYF. In DNA, the CDR3 is TGTGCCAGCAGCTTAATACTAGCGGGGGGGCTAGGGGAGGAGACCCAGTACTTC.